Listed below are T cell receptor beta chains from one sample, sequenced in a study of T-cell reconstitution after alpha-beta-depleted transplantation in children. TCRdb fed the PCR reads into MiXCR, producing one record per CDR3 protein. The table includes about 580,000 distinct CDR3 sequences, roughly 23% detected once. The material was PBMCs, mostly from graft donor cells, obtained 360 days after TCRalphabeta/CD19-depleted stem cell transplant. These TCRs come from a boy in the first two years of life who had a stem cell transplant for acute myeloid leukemia, so the T cells may come from the graft donor. Each CDR3 is given with its conserved first and last residue. D genes are given only for firm matches. The size of a clone is reported for some rows only, either as once, few or many, or as a class for expanded clones.

TRBJ2-3 TRBD2 many TRBV12-3/TRBV12-4 CASGLGEIGQYF TGTGCCAGCGGACTAGGCGAGATCGGGCAGTATTTT
TRBJ2-3 TRBD2 many TRBV28 CASTSPSGGALDTQYF TGTGCCAGCACCTCCCCTAGCGGGGGGGCCTTAGATACGCAGTATTTT
TRBJ1-5 . many TRBV12-3/TRBV12-4 CASSPTSGLGQPQHF TGTGCCAGCAGTCCTACCAGTGGTCTGGGTCAGCCCCAGCATTTT
TRBJ1-4 . many TRBV29-1 CSVEVLQSPKLFF TGCAGCGTTGAGGTTCTGCAGTCGCCCAAACTGTTTTTT
TRBJ2-7 . . TRBV28 CASSPTTRGGHEQYF TGTGCCAGCAGTCCTACGACAAGGGGGGGACACGAGCAGTACTTC
TRBJ2-7 . . TRBV20-1 CSAQVRTHSSYEQYF TGCAGTGCCCAGGTCAGGACACACAGCTCCTACGAGCAGTACTTC
TRBJ1-5 . . TRBV6-2/TRBV6-3 CASSYLFHRPVPGGIGNQPQHF TGTGCCAGCAGTTACCTCTTTCATCGTCCAGTTCCCGGGGGCATCGGTAATCAGCCCCAGCATTTT
TRBJ2-7 TRBD1 . TRBV20-1 CSVKGQVPCEQYF TGCAGTGTTAAGGGACAGGTTCCCTGCGAGCAGTACTTC
TRBJ2-6 TRBD1 . TRBV6-5 CASSSTGTGSGANVLTF TGTGCCAGCAGTTCTACCGGGACAGGGAGTGGGGCCAACGTCCTGACTTTC
TRBJ2-7 . many TRBV5-1 CASSTTSGDYEQYF TGCGCCAGCAGCACAACGTCCGGGGACTACGAGCAGTACTTC
TRBJ2-1 . . TRBV28 CASSLDGYEQFF TGTGCCAGCAGCTTGGACGGCTATGAGCAGTTCTTC
TRBJ2-3 . . TRBV6-1 CASRFSEGGSADTQYF TGTGCCAGCAGGTTTTCTGAGGGGGGCTCGGCAGATACGCAGTATTTT
TRBJ2-5 . . TRBV6-2/TRBV6-3 CATREDTTQYF TGTGCCACCAGGGAGGATACGACCCAGTACTTC
TRBJ2-7 . few TRBV20-1 CSASPRVGYEQYF TGCAGTGCTAGCCCCCGGGTAGGCTACGAGCAGTACTTC
TRBJ2-3 TRBD2 few TRBV4-3 CASSQVGLGTDTQYF TGCGCCAGCAGCCAAGTGGGACTAGGCACAGATACGCAGTATTTT
TRBJ1-1 . . TRBV20-1 CSANQGIRTEAFF TGCAGTGCTAACCAGGGAATACGCACTGAAGCTTTCTTT
TRBJ1-4 . . TRBV6-1 CASSLARGRLTEKLFF TGTGCCAGCAGTCTAGCCCGGGGGAGGTTGACGGAAAAACTGTTTTTT
TRBJ2-5 TRBD1 . TRBV6-5 CASSYSTGGEMETQYF TGTGCCAGCAGTTACTCGACAGGGGGCGAGATGGAGACCCAGTACTTC
TRBJ1-5 . few TRBV20-1 CSAISLSDSNQPQHF TGCAGTGCTATCTCCCTCTCAGATAGCAATCAGCCCCAGCATTTT
TRBJ1-2 . . TRBV5-1 CASSFDGGYGYTF TGCGCCAGCAGCTTTGATGGTGGCTATGGCTACACCTTC
TRBJ2-5 . few TRBV12-3/TRBV12-4 CASSFSSEEQETQYF TGTGCCAGCAGTTTCTCGTCCGAGGAACAAGAGACCCAGTACTTC
TRBJ2-1 . . TRBV18 CASSPSTRPYNEQFF TGTGCCAGCTCACCTTCAACAAGGCCCTACAATGAGCAGTTCTTC
TRBJ2-1 TRBD1 few TRBV12-3/TRBV12-4 CASRTSWDSYNEQFF TGTGCCAGCAGAACCTCCTGGGACAGTTACAATGAGCAGTTCTTC
TRBJ1-2 . few TRBV12-3/TRBV12-4 CASSFGERYGYTF TGTGCCAGCAGTTTCGGGGAACGCTATGGCTACACCTTC
TRBJ2-1 . . TRBV20-1 CSANAQSYNEQFF TGCAGTGCCAATGCCCAGTCCTACAATGAGCAGTTCTTC
TRBJ1-1 TRBD1 few TRBV7-8 CASSSQGVATEAFF TGTGCCAGCAGCTCCCAGGGGGTCGCCACTGAAGCTTTCTTT
TRBJ1-1 . many TRBV20-1 CSVSGVLNTEAFF TGCAGTGTCAGCGGGGTTTTAAACACTGAAGCTTTCTTT
TRBJ2-7 . many TRBV29-1 CSVGVSGYEQYF TGCAGCGTTGGGGTGAGCGGCTACGAGCAGTACTTC
TRBJ2-1 TRBD1 . TRBV20-1 CSAPGQGSINEQFF TGCAGTGCTCCGGGACAGGGTAGTATAAATGAGCAGTTCTTC
TRBJ1-5 . many TRBV29-1 CSVRGGSNQPQHF TGCAGCGTTCGTGGGGGAAGCAATCAGCCCCAGCATTTT
TRBJ2-1 TRBD1 . TRBV7-9 CASSSGQGVYNEQFF TGTGCCAGCAGCTCAGGGCAGGGGGTCTACAATGAGCAGTTCTTC
TRBJ2-3 TRBD2 few TRBV20-1 CSARVGTSGGRSTDTQYF TGCAGTGCTAGAGTCGGGACTAGCGGGGGCCGCAGCACAGATACGCAGTATTTT
TRBJ2-1 . many TRBV6-5 CASRRTEYNEQFF TGTGCCAGCAGACGGACAGAGTACAATGAGCAGTTCTTC